A single sample is the source of the 14 T cell receptor beta chains below, sequenced in a study of blood T cells in healthy people across ages. Next came a second PCR, run for about 7 to 12 cycles, which used a sample-barcoded 5' primer along with a J-beta primer mix. MiXCR, applied by TCRdb to the 5' RACE reads, yields one record per CDR3 protein. This sample carries fewer than 650,000 distinct CDR3 sequences, about 27% of them seen once, and the ten largest clones take roughly 3.5%. This same sample was also taken into another study, of T cells of mothers and their children.

Sequencing used blood. These receptors all come from a boy between 2 and 10 years old in good health.

This clonotype was found a few times. The chain carries TRBV6-6 and TRBJ2-3; D gene unclear. Trimming pared 0 bases from V and 4 bases from J, leaving 8 bases between. Looked up from germline, CDR1 is MNHNY and CDR2 is SVGAGI (reference sequence). This CDR3 contains 14 residues. CDR3 loop: CASSYSQGPDTQYF. CDR3 in DNA: TGTGCCAGCAGTTACTCGCAAGGCCCAGATACGCAGTATTTT.

The rearrangement joins TRBV5-1 to TRBJ1-2, with a weak D call TRBD1 (6 bases). The CDR3 sequence is 14 residues long. Germline CDR1 is SGHRS and CDR2 is YFSETQ. V was pared by 2 bases and J by 0 bases, with 8 bases between. The CDR3, as DNA: TGCGCCAGCAGCTTCTGGACAGCTAACTATGGCTACACCTTC. Its translation is CASSFWTANYGYTF.

In this sample, this clonotype turned up a few times. V is TRBV6-5 and J is TRBJ1-5; TRBD1 matches 11 bases. The CDR3 totals 14 residues. After removal of 6 bases from V and 6 bases from J, the junction contained 4 bases not matched to a gene. The V gene's germline CDR1 is MNHEY and CDR2 SVGAGI. As DNA, the CDR3 is TGTGCCAGCAGGCCGGGACAGGGGGGTCAGCCCCAGCATTTT. Translating it yields CASRPGQGGQPQHF.

The rearrangement joins TRBV7-9 to TRBJ2-6; 11 bases agree with TRBD2. J lost 3 bases, V lost 4 bases, and 8 bases had no gene match. This CDR3 has 18 amino acids. CDR1 and CDR2 from the germline V gene are SEHNR and FQNEAQ (reference sequence). The chain's CDR3 is CASSSSSGGPSGANVLTF. The CDR3 bases are TGTGCCAGCAGCTCCTCTAGCGGGGGGCCGAGTGGGGCCAACGTCCTGACTTTC.

This chain connects TRBV7-8 to TRBJ1-2; 10 bases are shared with TRBD1. V dropped 5 bases and J dropped 2; count of bases not matched to a gene: 5. The CDR3 is 15 amino acids. Germline V gives CDR1 SGHVS, CDR2 FQNEAQ. CDR3 DNA: TGTGCCAGCAGCGTGCGGACAGGGGGAAACTATGGCTACACCTTC. It specifies CASSVRTGGNYGYTF.

The chain links TRBV28 to TRBJ2-5; 7 nucleotides line up with TRBD1. This CDR3 is 14 amino acids long. The V gene's germline CDR1 is MDHEN and CDR2 SYDVKM. In nucleotides, the CDR3 is TGTGCTGCGCGACAGGGTGAGGGGCAAGAGACCCAGTACTTC. Its translation is CAARQGEGQETQYF.

This chain uses TRBV3-1 with TRBJ2-4; 11 bases are shared with TRBD2. Per the germline V gene, CDR1 is LGHDT and CDR2 is YNNKEL (reference sequence). With 0 bases clipped from V and 11 bases from J, the junction kept 9 bases outside the gene matches. This CDR3 contains 16 residues. The CDR3 loop is CASSQDLWLAGGVQYF. Here the CDR3 DNA reads TGTGCCAGCAGCCAAGATTTATGGCTAGCGGGAGGAGTTCAGTACTTC.

The chain is built from TRBV20-1 and TRBJ1-1; D possibly corresponds to TRBD1 (6 bases). The CDR3 spans 13 residues. Trimming took off 6 bases at V and 6 bases at J, with 17 bases between the two ends. Germline assignment: CDR1 DFQATT and CDR2 SNEGSKA (reference sequence). CDR3 region: CSAKSNRAPEAFF. CDR3 nucleotides: TGCAGTGCAAAGAGTAACAGGGCCCCTGAAGCTTTCTTT.

This chain uses TRBV10-2 with TRBJ2-5; the match to TRBD2 covers 8 bases. TRBJ2-7 matches the DNA end more closely, so the J call is doubtful. The CDR3 totals 12 residues. Germline V gene lookup returns CDR1 WSHSY and CDR2 SAAADI. In nucleotides, the CDR3 is TGCGCGGCGGGGGGACCCTACTACGAGCAGTACTTC. The encoded protein is CAAGGPYYEQYF.

The chain carries TRBV6-5 and TRBJ2-5; 10 nucleotides match TRBD1. The CDR3 extends over 15 amino acids. The germline V gene encodes CDR1 MNHEY and CDR2 SVGAGI. V lost 7 bases and J lost 5; bases outside the gene matches: 10. CDR3 amino acids: CASTDRGMLGETQYF. CDR3 in DNA: TGTGCCAGCACGGACAGGGGGATGTTGGGGGAGACCCAGTACTTC.

The chain combines TRBV5-1 with TRBJ1-2, with 8 bases that match TRBD1. The trim removed 4 bases at V and 4 bases at J, leaving 6 bases unmatched. The CDR3 contains 14 residues. Germline values: CDR1 SGHRS, CDR2 YFSETQ. For the CDR3, the DNA is TGCGCCAGCAGCCCCGCGGACAGGGTCTATGGCTACACCTTC. It yields the protein CASSPADRVYGYTF.

CDR3 protein: CASSDVRGEQFF. In DNA, the CDR3 is TGTGCCAGTTCCGATGTCCGGGGTGAGCAGTTCTTC. The chain joins TRBV6-4 to TRBJ2-5, with TRBD2 as a possible D gene (5 bases). The J call may be mistaken, given a closer DNA end match to TRBJ2-1. Germline V gives CDR1 MRHNA, CDR2 SNTAGT. The CDR3 has 12 residues.

This chain connects TRBV25-1 to TRBJ2-2; 10 nucleotides agree with TRBD1. V shed 2 bases and J 5 bases; nucleotides not matched to a gene: 2. This CDR3 is 15 amino acids long. Germline values: CDR1 MGHDK, CDR2 SYGVNS. CDR3 protein: CASSEGTGVTGELFF. CDR3 nucleotides: TGTGCCAGCAGTGAAGGGACAGGGGTTACCGGGGAGCTGTTTTTT.

This sequence joins TRBV5-1 and TRBJ2-5; the D gene could be TRBD1 or TRBD2 (6 bases each). V was clipped by 0 bases and J by 4 bases, with 13 bases between them. The CDR3 contains 15 residues. From germline, CDR1 is SGHRS and CDR2 YFSETQ. The CDR3 DNA sequence: TGCGCCAGCAGCTTGGTTACAGGGCGGGGAGAGACCCAGTACTTC. It encodes CASSLVTGRGETQYF.